This T cell receptor (beta chain) was sequenced for a study of cytomegalovirus exposure and HLA in healthy donors. About the study: Assignment to the Caucasian-associated ancestry cluster applied to approximately 80% of the approximately 400 genotyped donors. Study results and limitations: Highly shared variants forming one cluster were likely a sequencing artifact.

PCR employed 60 Vbeta and 13 Jbeta primers. The assay was immunoSEQ multiplex PCR, and TCRdb's table has in-frame clones only and misses some. The sample records approximately 100,000 clones, roughly 77% being singletons. Of note for this clone: Its target is unknown.

The receptor was derived from a man in his forties in good health and CMV-seronegative. Sequenced sample: PBMCs.

Here the CDR3 reads CASSVSLDTQYF. The CDR3 bases are TGTGCCAGCAGTGTGAGCCTAGATACGCAGTATTTT. V usage is TRBV28 and J usage is TRBJ2-3; D ambiguous. The CDR3 loop spans 12 amino acids. The V end lost 5 bases, the J end lost 5 bases, and 8 bases lay between the germline ends. Germline V gene sequence: CDR1 MDHEN, CDR2 SYDVKM.